This T cell receptor beta chain was documented in a study of siplizumab effects on memory and regulatory T cells. General study results and limits: The Treg-derived share of mappable alloreactive CD4+ clones averaged 68.8% with siplizumab and 26.9% in controls. Most proliferating CD4+ or CD8+ clones, roughly 80-97%, had no naive or memory assignment. There appeared to be greater diversity in naive T cells than in memory cells, and naive T cells seemed major contributors to the alloresponse.

This CDR3 has 15 residues. V shed 5 bases, J shed 4 bases, and the junction held 5 bases outside the gene matches. Germline loops: CDR1 SNHLY, CDR2 FYNNEI. As regards this clone: What it binds is not known.

Per-sample assaying covered 95,000 to 100,000 TCR templates. The assay was immunoSEQ multiplex PCR, and TCRdb's table has in-frame clones only and misses some. The repertoire holds tens of thousands of clones, with under 95% as singletons. The sample consisted of CD8+ T cells sorted from blood. The TCR comes from a human donor in good health. This chain links TRBV2 with TRBJ2-1, with 10 bases matching TRBD2. The CDR3 DNA reads TGTGCCAGCAGTAAAGGGACTAGCGAATACAATGAGCAGTTCTTC. This encodes CASSKGTSEYNEQFF.